This T cell receptor (beta chain) was retrieved from a study of blood T cell repertoires in COVID-19. About the research overall: The origin of the acute and convalescent COVID-19 samples was the United States, Italy and Spain. PBMCs, B-cell-depleted T cells, or T cells provided the cDNA or gDNA that made up the material.

In the original processing: Reference gene primer amplification yielded estimated nucleated cell counts. TCRdb keeps only in-frame clones here, not all; method: immunoSEQ multiplex PCR. V, J and clone size derive from that table, while D and trimming were established from the DNA sequence. The sample lists roughly 160,000 clones; about 87% were seen once. The germline CDR1 and CDR2 sequences are DFQATT and SNEGSKA (reference sequence). CDR3 length: 12 amino acids. V was trimmed by 3 bases and J by 3 bases, leaving 8 bases between them. The chain joins TRBV20-1 to TRBJ2-5; D not resolved. Sequenced input: peripheral blood. This TCR derives from an older woman who had recovered from COVID-19. This CDR3 reads CSASATEETQYF. CDR3 nucleotides: TGCAGTGCTAGTGCTACCGAAGAGACCCAGTACTTC.